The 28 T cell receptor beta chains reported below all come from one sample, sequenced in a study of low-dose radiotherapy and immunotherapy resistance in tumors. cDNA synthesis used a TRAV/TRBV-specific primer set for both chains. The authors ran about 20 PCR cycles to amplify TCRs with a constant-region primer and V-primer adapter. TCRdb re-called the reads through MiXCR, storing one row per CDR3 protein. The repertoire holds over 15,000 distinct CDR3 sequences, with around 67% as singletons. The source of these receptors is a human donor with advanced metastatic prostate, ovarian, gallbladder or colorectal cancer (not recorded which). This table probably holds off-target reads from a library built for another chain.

The CDR3: CASSRLARETQYF. In nucleotides, the CDR3 is TGTGCCAGCAGCCGACTAGCTCGGGAGACCCAGTACTTC. This sequence joins TRBV5-6 and TRBJ2-5; 7 bases are shared with TRBD2. The CDR3 consists of 13 residues. V gave up 4 bases and J gave up 5 bases; unmatched junction bases: 5. Germline V gene lookup returns CDR1 SGHDT and CDR2 YYEEEE.

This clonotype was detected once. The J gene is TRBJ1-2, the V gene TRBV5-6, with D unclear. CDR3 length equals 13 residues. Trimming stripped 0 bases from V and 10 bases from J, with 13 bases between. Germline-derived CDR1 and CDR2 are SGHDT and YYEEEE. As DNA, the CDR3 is TGTGCCAGCAGCTTGGTAGGCCCGGGATCCTACACCTTC. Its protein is CASSLVGPGSYTF. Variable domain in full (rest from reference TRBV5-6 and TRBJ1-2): DAGVTQSPTHLIKTRGQQVTLRCSPKSGHDTVSWYQQALGQGPQFIFQYYEEEERQRGNFPDRFSGHQFPNYSSELNVNALLLGDSALYLCASSLVGPGSYTFGSGTRLTVV.

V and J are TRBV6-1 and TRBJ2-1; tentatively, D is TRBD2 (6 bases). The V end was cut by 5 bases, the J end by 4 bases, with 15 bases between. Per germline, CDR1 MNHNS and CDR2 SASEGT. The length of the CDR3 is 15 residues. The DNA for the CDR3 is TGTGCCAGCAGTAACCTAGCGAAGCCTTACAATGAGCAGTTCTTC. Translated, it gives CASSNLAKPYNEQFF.

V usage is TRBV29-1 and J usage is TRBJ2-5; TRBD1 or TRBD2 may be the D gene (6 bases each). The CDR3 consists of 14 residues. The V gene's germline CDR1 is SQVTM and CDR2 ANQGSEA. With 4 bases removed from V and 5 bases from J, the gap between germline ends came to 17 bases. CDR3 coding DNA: TGCAGCGTTGCGGGGAAGGGGGGAGAGGAGACCCAGTACTTC. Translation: CSVAGKGGEETQYF.

The CDR3, as DNA: TGTGCCAGTAGTCACGCAGGGTCGAGCCAGCCCCAGCATTTT. It specifies CASSHAGSSQPQHF. This sequence joins TRBV19 and TRBJ1-5; the D gene is possibly TRBD1 (5 bases). This CDR3 spans 14 amino acids. Deletions cut 5 bases from V and 7 bases from J, with 15 bases between. From germline, CDR1 is LNHDA and CDR2 SQIVND (reference sequence).

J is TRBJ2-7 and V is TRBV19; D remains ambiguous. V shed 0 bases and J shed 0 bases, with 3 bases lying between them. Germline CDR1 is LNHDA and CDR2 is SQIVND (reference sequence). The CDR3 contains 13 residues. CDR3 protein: CASSIDSSYEQYF. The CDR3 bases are TGTGCCAGTAGTATAGACAGCTCCTACGAGCAGTACTTC.

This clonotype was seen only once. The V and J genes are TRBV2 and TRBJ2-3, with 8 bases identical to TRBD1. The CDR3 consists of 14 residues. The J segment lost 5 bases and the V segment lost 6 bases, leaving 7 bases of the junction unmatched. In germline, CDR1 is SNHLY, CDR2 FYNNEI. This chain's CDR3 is CASRADRVEDTQYF. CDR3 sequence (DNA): TGTGCCAGCAGAGCGGACAGGGTGGAAGATACGCAGTATTTT.

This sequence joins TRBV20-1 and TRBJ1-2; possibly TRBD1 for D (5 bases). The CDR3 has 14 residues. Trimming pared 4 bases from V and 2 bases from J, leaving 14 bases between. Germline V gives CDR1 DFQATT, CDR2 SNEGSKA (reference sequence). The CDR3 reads CSATHDSPNYGYTF. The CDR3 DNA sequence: TGCAGTGCTACACACGACAGCCCAAACTATGGCTACACCTTC.

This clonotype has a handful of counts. The CDR3 is CASSGNTGIAKNIQYF. CDR3 bases: TGTGCCAGCAGCGGTAATACAGGGATAGCCAAAAACATTCAGTACTTC. This sequence joins TRBV5-3 and TRBJ2-4; possibly TRBD1 for D (6 bases). TRBV5-3 is given ORF status, its function remaining uncertain. Between the trimmed V and J ends, which lost 8 bases and 0 bases, there was a span of 18 bases. CDR3 length equals 16 residues.

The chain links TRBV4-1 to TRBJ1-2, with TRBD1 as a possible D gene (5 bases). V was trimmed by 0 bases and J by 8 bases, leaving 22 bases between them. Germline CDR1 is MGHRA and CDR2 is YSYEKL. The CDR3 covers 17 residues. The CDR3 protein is CASSQEPPLGREGGYTF. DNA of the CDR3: TGCGCCAGCAGCCAAGAACCCCCCTTAGGCAGGGAGGGCGGCTACACCTTC.

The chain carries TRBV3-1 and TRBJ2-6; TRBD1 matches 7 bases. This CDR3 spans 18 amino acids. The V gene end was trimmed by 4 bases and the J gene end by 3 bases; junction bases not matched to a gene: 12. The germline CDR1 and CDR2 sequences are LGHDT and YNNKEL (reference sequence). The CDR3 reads CASSLRTGRGLGANVLTF. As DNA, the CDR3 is TGTGCCAGCAGCCTTCGGACAGGTAGAGGTCTTGGGGCCAACGTCCTGACTTTC.

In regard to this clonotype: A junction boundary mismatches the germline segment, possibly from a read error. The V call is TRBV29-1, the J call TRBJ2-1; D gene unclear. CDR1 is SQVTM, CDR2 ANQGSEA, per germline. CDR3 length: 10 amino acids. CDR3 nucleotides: TGCAGCGCCCACTTCAATGGGCAGTTCTTC. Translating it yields CSAHFNGQFF.

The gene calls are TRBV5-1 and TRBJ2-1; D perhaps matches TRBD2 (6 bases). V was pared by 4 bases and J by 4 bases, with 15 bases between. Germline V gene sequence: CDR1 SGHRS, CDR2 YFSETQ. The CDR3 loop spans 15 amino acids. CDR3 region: CASSRGTQTYNEQFF. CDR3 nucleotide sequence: TGCGCCAGCAGCCGCGGGACCCAAACATACAATGAGCAGTTCTTC.

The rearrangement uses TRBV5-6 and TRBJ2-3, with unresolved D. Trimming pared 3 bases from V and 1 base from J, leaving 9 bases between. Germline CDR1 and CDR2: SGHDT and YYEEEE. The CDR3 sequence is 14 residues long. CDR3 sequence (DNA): TGTGCCAGCAGCTCAGCGAGCCGCACAGATACGCAGTATTTT. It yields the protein CASSSASRTDTQYF.

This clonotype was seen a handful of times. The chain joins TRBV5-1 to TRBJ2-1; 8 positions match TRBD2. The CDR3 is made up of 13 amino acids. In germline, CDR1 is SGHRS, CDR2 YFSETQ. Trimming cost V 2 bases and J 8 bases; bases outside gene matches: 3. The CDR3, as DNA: TGCGCCAGCAGCTTACCGGGAGGGGATGAGCAGTTCTTC. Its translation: CASSLPGGDEQFF.

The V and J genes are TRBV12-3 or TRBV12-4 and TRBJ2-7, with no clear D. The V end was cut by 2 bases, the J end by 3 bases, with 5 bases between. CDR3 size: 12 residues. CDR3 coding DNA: TGTGCCAGCAGTTTATTTGGCTACGAGCAGTACTTC. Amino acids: CASSLFGYEQYF.

The CDR3 DNA reads TGTGCCAGCAGTTTATATACGGGGGGACAGTTCTATGGCTACACCTTC. Encoded protein: CASSLYTGGQFYGYTF. The V and J genes are TRBV28 and TRBJ1-2, with 7 bases matching TRBD1. Looked up from germline, CDR1 is MDHEN and CDR2 is SYDVKM. This CDR3 has 16 amino acids. The V and J ends lost 1 base and 4 bases, in that order; junction bases with no gene match: 9.

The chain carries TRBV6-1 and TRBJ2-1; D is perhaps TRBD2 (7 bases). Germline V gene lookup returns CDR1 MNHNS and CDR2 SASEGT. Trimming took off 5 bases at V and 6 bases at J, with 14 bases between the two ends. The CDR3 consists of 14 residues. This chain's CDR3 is CASSRGGGLNEQFF. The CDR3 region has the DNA TGTGCCAGCAGTCGTGGGGGGGGCCTCAATGAGCAGTTCTTC.

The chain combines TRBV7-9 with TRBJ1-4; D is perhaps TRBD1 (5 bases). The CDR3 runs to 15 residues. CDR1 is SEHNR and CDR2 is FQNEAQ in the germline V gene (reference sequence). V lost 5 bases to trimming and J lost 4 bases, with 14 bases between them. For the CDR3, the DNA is TGTGCCAGCAGCCGGGACTTCCGAAATAATGAAAAACTGTTTTTT. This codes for CASSRDFRNNEKLFF.

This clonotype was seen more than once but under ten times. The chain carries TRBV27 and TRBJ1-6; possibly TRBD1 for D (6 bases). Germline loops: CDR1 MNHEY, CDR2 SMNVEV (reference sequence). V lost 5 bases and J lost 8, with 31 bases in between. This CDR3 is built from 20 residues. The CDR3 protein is CASSRELFGTRGRMDSPLHF. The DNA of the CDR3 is TGTGCCAGCAGTAGGGAATTGTTTGGGACACGGGGAAGGATGGATTCACCCCTCCACTTT.

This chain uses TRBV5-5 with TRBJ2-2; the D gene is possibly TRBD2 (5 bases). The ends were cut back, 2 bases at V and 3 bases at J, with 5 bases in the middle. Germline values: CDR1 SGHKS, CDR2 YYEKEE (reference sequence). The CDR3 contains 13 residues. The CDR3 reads CASSLLDTGELFF. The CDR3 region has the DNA TGTGCCAGCAGCTTACTAGACACCGGGGAGCTGTTTTTT. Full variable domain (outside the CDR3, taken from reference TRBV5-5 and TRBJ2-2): DAGVTQSPTHLIKTRGQQVTLRCSPISGHKSVSWYQQVLGQGPQFIFQYYEKEERGRGNFPDRFSARQFPNYSSELNVNALLLGDSALYLCASSLLDTGELFFGEGSRLTVL.

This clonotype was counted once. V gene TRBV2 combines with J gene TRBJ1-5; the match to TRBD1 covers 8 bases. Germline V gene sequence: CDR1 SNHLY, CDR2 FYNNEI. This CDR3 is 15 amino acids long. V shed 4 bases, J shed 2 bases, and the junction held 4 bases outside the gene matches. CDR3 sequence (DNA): TGTGCCAGCAGTGTCAACAGGGGGGGCAATCAGCCCCAGCATTTT. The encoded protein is CASSVNRGGNQPQHF. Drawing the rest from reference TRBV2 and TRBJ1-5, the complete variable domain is EPEVTQTPSHQVTQMGQEVILRCVPISNHLYFYWYRQILGQKVEFLVSFYNNEISEKSEIFDDQFSVERPDGSNFTLKIRSTKLEDSAMYFCASSVNRGGNQPQHFGDGTRLSIL.

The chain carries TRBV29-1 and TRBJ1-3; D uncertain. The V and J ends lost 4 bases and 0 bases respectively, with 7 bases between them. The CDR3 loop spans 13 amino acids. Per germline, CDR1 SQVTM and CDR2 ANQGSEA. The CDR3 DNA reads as TGCAGCGTTGCGATGACCTCTGGAAACACCATATATTTT. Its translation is CSVAMTSGNTIYF. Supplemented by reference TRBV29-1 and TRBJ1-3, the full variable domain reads SAVISQKPSRDICQRGTSLTIQCQVDSQVTMMFWYRQQPGQSLTLIATANQGSEATYESGFVIDKFPISRPNLTFSTLTVSNMSPEDSSIYLCSVAMTSGNTIYFGEGSWLTVV.

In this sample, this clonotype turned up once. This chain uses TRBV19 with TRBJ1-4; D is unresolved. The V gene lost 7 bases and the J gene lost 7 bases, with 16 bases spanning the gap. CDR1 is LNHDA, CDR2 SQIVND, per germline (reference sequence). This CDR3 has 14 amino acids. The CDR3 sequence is CASTLGGLGEKLFF. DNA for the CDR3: TGTGCCAGTACCTTGGGAGGGCTGGGTGAAAAACTGTTTTTT.

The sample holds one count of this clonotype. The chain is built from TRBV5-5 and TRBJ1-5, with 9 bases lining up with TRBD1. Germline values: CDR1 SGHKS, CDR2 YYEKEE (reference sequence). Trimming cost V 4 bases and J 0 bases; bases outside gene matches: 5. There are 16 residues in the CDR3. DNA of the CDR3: TGTGCCAGCAGCCCGGGACAGGGCTATAGCAATCAGCCCCAGCATTTT. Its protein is CASSPGQGYSNQPQHF.

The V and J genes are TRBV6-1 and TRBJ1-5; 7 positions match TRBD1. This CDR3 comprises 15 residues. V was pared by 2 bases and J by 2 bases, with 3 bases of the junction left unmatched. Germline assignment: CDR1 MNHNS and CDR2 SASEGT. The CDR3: CASSEHTGGNQPQHF. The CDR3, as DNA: TGTGCCAGCAGTGAACACACAGGGGGCAATCAGCCCCAGCATTTT.

The CDR3 loop reads CASRRTGGASGELFF. The DNA of the CDR3 is TGTGCCAGCAGGCGGACAGGGGGCGCCTCCGGGGAGCTGTTTTTT. This rearrangement joins TRBV7-9 to TRBJ2-2; 11 bases are shared with TRBD1. The CDR3 spans 15 residues. V shed 6 bases, J shed 6 bases, and the junction held 6 bases outside the gene matches. Germline loops: CDR1 SEHNR, CDR2 FQNEAQ (reference sequence). Full variable domain (rest looked up from reference TRBV7-9 and TRBJ2-2): DTGVSQNPRHKITKRGQNVTFRCDPISEHNRLYWYRQTLGQGPEFLTYFQNEAQLEKSRLLSDRFSAERPKGSFSTLEIQRTEQGDSAMYLCASRRTGGASGELFFGEGSRLTVL.

The CDR3 loop is CASSLMGQGAYEQYF. CDR3 bases: TGTGCCAGCAGTTTAATGGGACAGGGTGCCTACGAGCAGTACTTC. The J gene is TRBJ2-7, the V gene TRBV27; 9 nucleotides line up with TRBD1. The CDR3 contains 15 residues. Germline CDR1 and CDR2: MNHEY and SMNVEV (reference sequence). Losses at the gene ends were 2 bases for V and 2 bases for J; bases not matched to a gene: 4.